Sequencing of this T cell receptor beta chain was carried out in a study of cytomegalovirus exposure and HLA in healthy donors. Study outcomes and limitations: A highly shared variant cluster was judged a likely technical artifact.

Of note for this clone: Its specificity is unknown.

Germline-derived CDR1 and CDR2 are SGHTA and FQGNSA. The ends were cut back, 7 bases at V and 6 bases at J, with 11 bases in the middle. CDR3 length: 12 amino acids. PCR involved 60 Vbeta and 13 Jbeta primers. Clones were sequenced by immunoSEQ multiplex PCR, and TCRdb holds only the in-frame ones, with some missing. The table records approximately 210,000 clones, about nine tenths of them present only once. This TCR came from a man aged 25 to 45 in good health and CMV-seronegative. Sequencing was carried out using PBMCs. The chain links TRBV7-2 to TRBJ2-3; D is unclear. The CDR3: CASTPGSDTQYF. The CDR3 DNA follows: TGTGCCAGCACCCCGGGTTCGGATACGCAGTATTTT.